These 17 T cell receptor beta chains came from one sample sequenced in a study of cytomegalovirus exposure and HLA in healthy donors (dated by TCRdb to 2016 to 2017). The library relied on the immunoSEQ multiplex PCR assay. The multiplex PCR relied on a mix of 60 forward primers for TCR Vbeta segments and 13 reverse primers for TCR Jbeta segments. The table was pulled from immuneACCESS by TCRdb, which kept in-frame rearrangements only. Such tables lose some clones; where checked, under half of the loss comes from unresolved V genes, and the rest has no known cause. This sample gives about 210,000 clones in total; about four fifths of them show up just once. The ten largest make up roughly 10% of the sample. The specimen sequenced was PBMCs. The receptors stem from a woman in her forties or fifties in good health and CMV-seropositive.

The chain links TRBV5-1 to TRBJ2-2, with D perhaps matching TRBD2 (6 bases). CDR3 size: 15 residues. Germline V gives CDR1 SGHRS, CDR2 YFSETQ. V lost 0 bases and J lost 6, with 12 bases in between. The CDR3 loop reads CASSLALAGPGELFF. The CDR3 DNA sequence: TGCGCCAGCAGCTTGGCATTGGCGGGGCCCGGGGAGCTGTTTTTT.

This chain connects TRBV7-3 to TRBJ2-1; 7 bases match TRBD1. J lost 6 bases, V lost 4 bases, and 6 bases had no gene match. The CDR3 spans 14 residues. Germline V lookup: CDR1 SGHTA, CDR2 FQGTGA. The CDR3 spells CASSSGTVSNEQFF. The CDR3 DNA follows: TGTGCCAGCAGCTCCGGGACAGTGAGCAATGAGCAGTTCTTC.

This clone came up once. The V gene is TRBV4-1, the J gene TRBJ2-5; maybe TRBD2 (6 bases). The J call may be wrong; the DNA end is better matched by TRBJ2-7. The CDR3 is 16 amino acids. Per germline, CDR1 MGHRA and CDR2 YSYEKL. The CDR3 sequence: CASSQVPGAEGYEQYF. CDR3 in DNA: TGCGCCAGCAGCCAAGTACCTGGGGCGGAGGGCTACGAGCAGTACTTC.

The chain employs TRBV19 and TRBJ2-3; D call uncertain. The germline CDR1 and CDR2 sequences are LNHDA and SQIVND (reference sequence). V was pared by 1 base and J by 4 bases, with 3 bases between. The CDR3 totals 12 residues. CDR3 residues: CASSIAADTQYF. The DNA for the CDR3 is TGTGCCAGTAGTATAGCAGCAGATACGCAGTATTTT.

This chain connects TRBV4-2 to TRBJ1-4; 7 bases line up with TRBD1. Per germline, CDR1 LGHNA and CDR2 YNFKEQ. The V gene end was trimmed by 0 bases and the J gene end by 3 bases; junction bases not matched to a gene: 4. The length of the CDR3 is 16 residues. CDR3 coding DNA: TGTGCCAGCAGCCAAGATTTGACAGGGCCTAATGAAAAACTGTTTTTT. Protein product: CASSQDLTGPNEKLFF.

V and J are TRBV6-1 and TRBJ2-5; D gene ambiguous. The end of the DNA aligns better with TRBJ2-7, so the J call may be wrong. This CDR3 contains 15 residues. Germline V gives CDR1 MNHNS, CDR2 SASEGT. CDR3 region: CASRTLRSGNYEQYF. The CDR3 DNA sequence: TGTGCCAGCCGAACTCTACGATCGGGTAACTACGAGCAGTACTTC.

The chain is built from TRBV7-3 and TRBJ2-2; 7 bases are a match to TRBD2. Germline V gene lookup returns CDR1 SGHTA and CDR2 FQGTGA. Germline trimming cut 0 bases from V and 0 bases from J; bases unmatched to any gene: 1. The CDR3 totals 16 residues. The CDR3: CASSLTAGANTGELFF. DNA for the CDR3: TGTGCCAGCAGCTTAACGGCGGGGGCGAACACCGGGGAGCTGTTTTTT.

The CDR3 region is CASSPGNSPLHF. The CDR3 nucleotides read TGTGCCAGCAGCCCAGGGAATTCACCCCTCCACTTT. The genes are TRBV7-9 and TRBJ1-6, with D possibly being TRBD1 (5 bases). Germline V CDR1 and CDR2: SEHNR, FQNEAQ (reference sequence). The CDR3 length is 12 residues. Trimming left V 5 bases short and J 7 bases short, with 6 bases between.

This rearrangement joins TRBV28 to TRBJ2-2; D is ambiguous. The CDR3 is 14 amino acids. Trimming left V 2 bases short and J 1 base short, with 5 bases between. Per germline, CDR1 MDHEN and CDR2 SYDVKM. In nucleotides, the CDR3 is TGTGCCAGCAGTTTAAGAGGGAACACCGGGGAGCTGTTTTTT. Amino acids: CASSLRGNTGELFF.

This rearrangement joins TRBV27 to TRBJ2-3; possibly TRBD1 for D (5 bases). Trimming stripped 3 bases from V and 1 base from J, with 8 bases between. The CDR3 contains 14 residues. Germline CDR1 MNHEY, CDR2 SMNVEV (reference sequence). The CDR3 bases are TGTGCCAGCAGTTTTACGACAGGCACAGATACGCAGTATTTT. Its protein is CASSFTTGTDTQYF.

The rearrangement joins TRBV6-6 to TRBJ2-1; 8 bases agree with TRBD2. J lost 2 bases, V lost 6 bases, and 3 bases had no gene match. This CDR3 comprises 14 residues. CDR1 MNHNY and CDR2 SVGAGI come from the germline V gene (reference sequence). Here the CDR3 reads CASRLGGAYNEQFF. In DNA, the CDR3 is TGTGCCAGCAGGCTCGGGGGGGCCTACAATGAGCAGTTCTTC.

V and J are TRBV28 and TRBJ1-4; 7 bases are shared with TRBD1. Germline V gene lookup returns CDR1 MDHEN and CDR2 SYDVKM. Losses at the gene ends were 6 bases for V and 6 bases for J; bases not matched to a gene: 13. The CDR3 consists of 16 residues. Here the CDR3 DNA reads TGTGCCAGCAGACTTACCCCGACAGGGCCGTATGAAAAACTGTTTTTT. The encoded protein is CASRLTPTGPYEKLFF.

The chain has TRBV5-1 and TRBJ1-6; D perhaps matches TRBD1 (6 bases). V was trimmed by 3 bases and J by 9 bases, leaving 16 bases between them. Looked up from germline, CDR1 is SGHRS and CDR2 is YFSETQ. The CDR3 covers 15 residues. The CDR3 DNA reads TGCGCCAGCAGCTGGGGGGGCTCAGTCGGTTCACCCCTCCACTTT. Translating it yields CASSWGGSVGSPLHF.

This clone was seen more than once but under ten times. The rearrangement joins TRBV11-2 to TRBJ1-5; no definite D call. The V gene lost 1 base and the J gene lost 0 bases, with 7 bases spanning the gap. Germline lookup yields CDR1 SGHAT and CDR2 FQNNGV. This CDR3 is 15 amino acids long. The DNA of the CDR3 is TGTGCCAGCAGCTTAGCACCTAATAGCAATCAGCCCCAGCATTTT. It yields the protein CASSLAPNSNQPQHF. Filled out from reference TRBV11-2 and TRBJ1-5, the complete variable domain reads EAGVAQSPRYKIIEKRQSVAFWCNPISGHATLYWYQQILGQGPKLLIQFQNNGVVDDSQLPKDRFSAERLKGVDSTLKIQPAKLEDSAVYLCASSLAPNSNQPQHFGDGTRLSIL.

This clone was observed a handful of times. CDR3 nucleotides: TGCGCCAGCAGCCAGGGACAGGGTCCTTCCTACGAGCAGTACTTC. Encoded protein: CASSQGQGPSYEQYF. This sequence joins TRBV4-1 and TRBJ2-7, with 9 bases that match TRBD1. V was clipped by 3 bases and J by 1 base; unmatched bases: 4. CDR1 is MGHRA and CDR2 is YSYEKL in the germline V gene. The CDR3 has 15 amino acids.

This chain joins TRBV7-9 and TRBJ1-4; 7 nucleotides agree with TRBD1. Germline CDR1 and CDR2: SEHNR and FQNEAQ (reference sequence). Unmatched junction bases numbered 8, after V lost 7 bases and J lost 6 bases. The CDR3 spans 14 residues. CDR3 in DNA: TGTGCCAGCACCCCCGGGACAGACGATGAAAAACTGTTTTTT. Translating gives CASTPGTDDEKLFF.

V gene TRBV7-3 combines with J gene TRBJ2-3; TRBD2 might be the D (6 bases). The CDR3 has 16 amino acids. V dropped 0 bases and J dropped 3 bases, with 13 bases sitting between them. Germline lookup yields CDR1 SGHTA and CDR2 FQGTGA. The CDR3 DNA sequence: TGTGCCAGCAGCTTAACGGCGGGGCGGCGAACAGATACGCAGTATTTT. Protein sequence: CASSLTAGRRTDTQYF.